The clone carrying this TCR beta chain has just a few counts. The CDR3 loop spans 14 amino acids. In germline, CDR1 is SNHLY, CDR2 FYNNEI. J lost 5 bases, V lost 4 bases, and 5 bases had no gene match. A single record per CDR3 protein comes from TCRdb applying MiXCR to the RT-PCR reads. This table has about 680,000 distinct CDR3 sequences, more than 13% appearing once. The J gene is TRBJ1-2, the V gene TRBV2; 9 nucleotides align to TRBD1. Sequenced input: memory CD4+ T cells from blood. This TCR was sampled from a female donor in good health, serving as a healthy control. This CDR3 reads CASSVLQGAYGYTF. The CDR3 DNA follows: TGTGCCAGCAGTGTCCTACAGGGGGCGTATGGCTACACCTTC.